This TCR beta chain was recovered during a study of T cells in Graves' hyperthyroidism and ophthalmopathy. Each person with ophthalmopathy scored at least 3 on the Clinical Activity Score, reached NOSPECS grade 4 or higher, and had been ill under 3 months. Patients with uncontrolled infections, other autoimmune diseases, pregnancy or lactation were excluded. In this sample, this clonotype turned up a few times. Antigen: not known. Broader study findings: The model foresaw ophthalmopathy a median around seven months prior to onset.

This CDR3 is built from 15 residues. The trim removed 3 bases at V and 8 bases at J, leaving 8 bases unmatched. TCR beta CDR3 regions were amplified from RNA transcripts. First-round RT-PCR targeting the TCR CDR3 was performed with the HTBI primer set. TCRdb passed the multiplex PCR reads through MiXCR, listing each CDR3 protein once. The sample consists of about 300,000 distinct CDR3 sequences, roughly 18% of them appearing once. The sample comprised blood. This chain uses TRBV12-3 or TRBV12-4 with TRBJ2-1, with 9 bases matching TRBD1. This receptor was obtained from a man between 45 and 60 years old with Graves' ophthalmopathy. CDR3 amino acids: CASSFRRTGVDEQFF. The CDR3 DNA reads as TGTGCCAGCAGTTTCAGGCGGACAGGGGTTGATGAGCAGTTCTTC.